This TCR beta chain was identified in a study of control samples from healthy donors and cancer patients. The assay was immunoSEQ multiplex PCR, and TCRdb's table has in-frame clones only and misses some. The sample lists 90,000 to 100,000 clones, 88% occurring once. CDR1 is SGHRS and CDR2 is YFSETQ in the germline V gene. The CDR3 has 18 residues. V gave up 0 bases and J gave up 5 bases; unmatched junction bases: 14. This receptor was obtained from a woman in her seventies in good health. The chain combines TRBV5-1 with TRBJ2-5; 9 bases agree with TRBD2. The sequenced sample was blood. CDR3 protein: CASSLGGTGSGSFETQYF. The CDR3 coding sequence is TGCGCCAGCAGCTTGGGCGGCACGGGTAGCGGGAGTTTCGAGACCCAGTACTTC.